The text below deals with one T cell receptor (beta chain). The table came from immunoSEQ multiplex PCR; TCRdb's copy has only in-frame clones and leaves some out. This sample has approximately 26,000 clones; roughly 73% occur once, and the top ten carry about a quarter. This record belongs to a study of OX40 agonist ivuxolimab in advanced cancers. The germline CDR1 and CDR2 sequences are LNHDA and SQIVND (reference sequence). The ends lost 7 bases at V and 5 bases at J; junction bases unmatched: 6. The CDR3 has 13 amino acids. The V gene is TRBV19, the J gene TRBJ2-7; 9 bases are shared with TRBD1. This specimen was CD4+ or CD8+ T cells sorted from blood, taken in a trial of the OX40 agonist ivuxolimab. The source of this sequence is an adult with an advanced solid tumor such as melanoma, head and neck, liver or kidney cancer. The CDR3 nucleotides read TGTGCCAGTAAAGGGACAGGGTTTAACGAGCAGTACTTC. The encoded protein is CASKGTGFNEQYF.